This T cell receptor (beta chain) came from a study of cytomegalovirus exposure and HLA in healthy donors. Study at large: Around 77% of more than 300 genotyped donors fell in the Caucasian-associated ancestry cluster. Study conclusions and caveats: Most of the TCR beta V segments (in an earlier analysis) were productive either about 87% or about 30% of the time.

Trimming left V 4 bases short and J 7 bases short, with 14 bases between. The CDR3 spans 14 residues. From germline, CDR1 is MNHNS and CDR2 SASEGT. The PCR employed 60 Vbeta primers together with 13 Jbeta primers. Assay: immunoSEQ multiplex PCR; the TCRdb copy retains only in-frame clones and omits some. The profile shows around 50,000 clones, 65% to 80% of them singletons. Worth noting for this clone: Its specificity is unknown.

This chain links TRBV6-1 with TRBJ2-1; tentative D call: TRBD2 (5 bases). The TCR originated in a man younger than 40 in good health and CMV-seronegative. Specimen: PBMCs. CDR3 sequence (DNA): TGTGCCAGCAGTGCCGAGCTAGCCAGAAATGAGCAGTTCTTC. Protein sequence: CASSAELARNEQFF.